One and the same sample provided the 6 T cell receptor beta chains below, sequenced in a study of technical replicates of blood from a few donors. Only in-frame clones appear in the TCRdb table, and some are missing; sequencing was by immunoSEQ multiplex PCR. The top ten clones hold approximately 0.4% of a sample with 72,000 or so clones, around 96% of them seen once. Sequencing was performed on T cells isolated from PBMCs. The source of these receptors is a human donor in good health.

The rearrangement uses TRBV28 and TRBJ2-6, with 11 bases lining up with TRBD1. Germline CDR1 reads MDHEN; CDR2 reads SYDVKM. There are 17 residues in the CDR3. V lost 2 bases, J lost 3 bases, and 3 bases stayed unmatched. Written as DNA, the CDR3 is TGTGCCAGCAGTTTAGGGACAGGGGGGAGTGGGGCCAACGTCCTGACTTTC. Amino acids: CASSLGTGGSGANVLTF.

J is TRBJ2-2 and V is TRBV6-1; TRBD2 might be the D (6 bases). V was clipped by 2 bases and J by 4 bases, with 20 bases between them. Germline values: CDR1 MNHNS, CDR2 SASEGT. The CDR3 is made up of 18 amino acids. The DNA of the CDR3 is TGTGCCAGCAGTGAACGGGCGGGGCCAGCGGGTTTCACCGGGGAGCTGTTTTTT. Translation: CASSERAGPAGFTGELFF.

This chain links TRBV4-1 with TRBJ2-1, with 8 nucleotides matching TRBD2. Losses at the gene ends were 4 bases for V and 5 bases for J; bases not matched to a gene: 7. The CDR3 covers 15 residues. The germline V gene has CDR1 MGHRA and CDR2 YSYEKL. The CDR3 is CASSLLGLADNEQFF. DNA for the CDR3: TGCGCCAGCAGCCTCCTTGGACTAGCCGACAATGAGCAGTTCTTC.

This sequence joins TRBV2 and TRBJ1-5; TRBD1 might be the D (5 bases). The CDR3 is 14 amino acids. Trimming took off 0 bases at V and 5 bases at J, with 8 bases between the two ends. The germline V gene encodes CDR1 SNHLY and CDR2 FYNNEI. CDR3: CASSEAGGYQPQHF. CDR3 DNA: TGTGCCAGCAGTGAAGCGGGGGGGTATCAGCCCCAGCATTTT.

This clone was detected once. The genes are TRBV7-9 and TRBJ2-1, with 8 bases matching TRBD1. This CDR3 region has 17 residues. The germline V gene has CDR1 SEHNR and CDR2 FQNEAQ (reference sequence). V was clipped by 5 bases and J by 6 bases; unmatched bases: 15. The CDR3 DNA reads TGTGCCAGCAGCCCTCCCTCGGGACAGGCCGGGCCCAATGAGCAGTTCTTC. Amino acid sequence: CASSPPSGQAGPNEQFF.

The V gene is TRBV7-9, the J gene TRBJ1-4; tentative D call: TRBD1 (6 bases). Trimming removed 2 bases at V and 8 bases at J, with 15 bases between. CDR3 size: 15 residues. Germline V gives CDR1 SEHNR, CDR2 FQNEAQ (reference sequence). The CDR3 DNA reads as TGTGCCAGCAGCTTAAGCGGGGGCAACGGAGAAAAACTGTTTTTT. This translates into CASSLSGGNGEKLFF.